These T cell receptor beta chains were read from a single sample in a study of cytomegalovirus exposure and HLA in healthy donors. Here immunoSEQ multiplex PCR was the method, and the copy in TCRdb shows in-frame clones only, minus some. Here the sample spans 100,000 to 150,000 clones, around 81% being singletons. The specimen was PBMCs. The receptors derive from a woman in her forties in good health and CMV-seronegative. CDR3s include the opening cysteine and the closing phenylalanine or tryptophan. D genes are given only for firm matches. The size entry is marked missing in some rows and otherwise reads once, few, many or a size class.

TRBJ1-1	.	.	TRBV21-1	CANPGQGPAGTEAFF	TGTGCCAATCCGGGACAGGGGCCGGCGGGGACTGAAGCTTTCTTT
TRBJ1-1	.	.	TRBV19	CASSIFGREDTEAFF	TGTGCCAGTAGTATATTTGGCAGGGAAGACACTGAAGCTTTCTTT
TRBJ2-7	.	.	TRBV25-1	CASSEGPYEQYF	TGTGCCAGCAGTGAGGGGCCCTACGAGCAGTACTTC
TRBJ2-5	.	.	TRBV11-2	CASSAQEYEETQYF	TGTGCCAGCAGCGCACAGGAATATGAAGAGACCCAGTACTTC
TRBJ2-7	.	TRBD1	TRBV28	CASSHTFRYGQGTGRFYEQYF	TGTGCCAGCAGTCACACCTTCCGATATGGACAGGGGACGGGGCGATTCTACGAGCAGTACTTC
TRBJ1-5	.	.	TRBV28	CASSSRIGNQPQHF	TGTGCCAGCAGTTCGAGGATTGGCAATCAGCCCCAGCATTTT
TRBJ2-7	.	.	TRBV6-1	CASSVRSSGPSYEQYF	TGTGCCAGCAGTGTCCGGTCCAGCGGCCCCTCCTACGAGCAGTACTTC
TRBJ2-1	.	TRBD2	TRBV6-1	CATVAGAFYNEQFF	TGTGCCACCGTAGCGGGAGCTTTTTACAATGAGCAGTTCTTC
TRBJ2-1	.	.	TRBV7-2	CASSPISPGLARSRNEQFF	TGTGCCAGCAGCCCTATATCCCCAGGCCTAGCGCGATCTCGTAATGAGCAGTTCTTC
TRBJ1-4	.	TRBD1	TRBV4-1	CASSQPMDRVNGEKLFF	TGCGCCAGCAGCCAACCGATGGACAGGGTGAATGGTGAAAAACTGTTTTTT
TRBJ2-7	.	TRBD2	TRBV6-5	CASSGTSGAYEQYF	TGTGCCAGCAGCGGGACTAGCGGGGCCTACGAGCAGTACTTC
TRBJ1-3	.	.	TRBV18	CASSLREAGNTIYF	TGTGCCAGCTCACTCCGCGAAGCTGGAAACACCATATATTTT
TRBJ2-5	.	TRBD1	TRBV7-7	CASSLGDEGAPQETQYF	TGTGCCAGCAGCTTAGGGGATGAGGGGGCCCCCCAAGAGACCCAGTACTTC
TRBJ2-7	.	TRBD1	TRBV6-5	CASSYSPTGGRYEQYF	TGTGCCAGCAGTTACTCCCCGACAGGGGGACGATACGAGCAGTACTTC
TRBJ2-3	.	TRBD2	TRBV5-1	CASSLGLAGGSTDTQYF	TGCGCCAGCAGCCTGGGACTAGCGGGGGGCAGCACAGATACGCAGTATTTT
TRBJ2-3	.	TRBD2	TRBV10-3	CAISESTTSGDTDTQYF	TGTGCCATCAGTGAGTCGACCACTAGCGGGGACACAGATACGCAGTATTTT
TRBJ1-1	.	.	TRBV18	CASSQPSGGINFGTEAFF	TGTGCCAGCTCACAGCCATCCGGGGGAATCAATTTCGGGACTGAAGCTTTCTTT
TRBJ2-5	.	.	TRBV15	CATSSGLLGQETQYF	TGTGCCACCAGCAGTGGGCTGTTGGGCCAAGAGACCCAGTACTTC
TRBJ1-2	.	.	TRBV18	CASSPQGEGYGYTF	TGTGCCAGCTCACCACAGGGTGAGGGCTATGGCTACACCTTC
TRBJ1-5	.	TRBD1	TRBV19	CASSRGQLHNQPQHF	TGTGCCAGTAGTAGGGGACAGCTACACAATCAGCCCCAGCATTTT
TRBJ2-7	.	.	TRBV19	CASSLGFGSYEQYF	TGTGCCAGTAGTCTAGGGTTCGGCTCCTACGAGCAGTACTTC
TRBJ1-5	.	TRBD1	TRBV2	CASGDSKRYSNQPQHF	TGTGCCAGCGGGGACAGTAAGAGGTATAGCAATCAGCCCCAGCATTTT
TRBJ2-7	few	TRBD1	TRBV5-1	CASRWDSSLGSEQYF	TGCGCCAGCAGATGGGACAGCAGCCTGGGCAGCGAGCAGTACTTC
TRBJ1-3	few	.	TRBV28	CASSPPQGSSGNTIYF	TGTGCCAGCAGCCCCCCTCAGGGTAGCTCTGGAAACACCATATATTTT
TRBJ1-1	.	TRBD1	TRBV11-2	CASSQKLTRGYTEAFF	TGTGCCAGCAGCCAAAAACTCACCAGGGGGTATACTGAAGCTTTCTTT
TRBJ2-7	.	.	TRBV27	CASSLFPFFRDNAYEQYF	TGTGCCAGCAGTTTATTTCCGTTTTTTCGGGACAATGCCTACGAGCAGTACTTC
TRBJ1-1	.	.	TRBV5-6	CASSTGGRFTEAFF	TGTGCCAGCAGCACGGGAGGGAGATTCACTGAAGCTTTCTTT
TRBJ2-7	.	TRBD1	TRBV6-6	CASIKTGEYEQYF	TGTGCCAGCATAAAGACAGGGGAGTACGAGCAGTACTTC
TRBJ2-5	once	.	TRBV18	CASSTLQETQYF	TGTGCCAGCTCAACTTTACAAGAGACCCAGTACTTC
TRBJ2-5	.	TRBD2	TRBV7-2	CASSLAVSGRYQETQYF	TGTGCCAGCAGCTTAGCGGTGAGCGGGAGGTACCAAGAGACCCAGTACTTC
TRBJ2-7	.	TRBD2	TRBV7-6	CASSLAAGVLYEQYF	TGTGCCAGCAGCTTAGCAGCGGGAGTTCTATACGAGCAGTACTTC
TRBJ2-7	.	TRBD2	TRBV5-1	CASRSRGGSYEQYF	TGCGCCAGCAGATCTCGGGGAGGGTCCTACGAGCAGTACTTC
TRBJ2-7	.	TRBD2	TRBV30	CAWSGQLAGGSYEQYF	TGTGCCTGGAGTGGACAACTAGCGGGGGGAAGCTACGAGCAGTACTTC
TRBJ2-7	.	TRBD2	TRBV28	CASRHSGSGSYEQYF	TGTGCCAGCAGACACAGCGGGAGCGGCTCCTACGAGCAGTACTTC
TRBJ2-1	.	TRBD2	TRBV27	CASSLLAGADNEQFF	TGTGCCAGCAGCCTACTAGCGGGAGCTGACAATGAGCAGTTCTTC
TRBJ2-3	.	TRBD2	TRBV5-1	CASSYGLAGTDTQYF	TGCGCCAGCAGCTACGGACTAGCGGGGACAGATACGCAGTATTTT
TRBJ1-1	.	.	TRBV21-1	CASSKAHGGPTEAFF	TGTGCCAGCAGCAAAGCGCACGGGGGGCCCACTGAAGCTTTCTTT
TRBJ2-2	once	TRBD2	TRBV29-1	CGVAGNTGELFF	TGCGGCGTAGCGGGGAACACCGGGGAGCTGTTTTTT
TRBJ1-1	few	.	TRBV25-1	CASSELGDKDNTEAFF	TGTGCCAGCAGTGAATTGGGGGACAAGGATAACACTGAAGCTTTCTTT
TRBJ2-5	.	TRBD2	TRBV4-1	CASSRTRGETQYF	TGCGCCAGCAGCCGGACTAGAGGAGAGACCCAGTACTTC
TRBJ2-4	.	TRBD1	TRBV19	CASSSGTGDQNIQYF	TGTGCCAGTAGTAGCGGGACAGGGGATCAAAACATTCAGTACTTC
TRBJ1-5	.	.	TRBV7-9	CASSASGTGDQPQHF	TGTGCCAGCAGCGCATCCGGGACGGGAGATCAGCCCCAGCATTTT
TRBJ1-2	.	.	TRBV25-1	CASSLPGVGGYTF	TGTGCCAGCAGTTTGCCAGGGGTAGGTGGCTACACCTTC
TRBJ2-7	.	.	TRBV5-1	CASSLQGPYEQYF	TGCGCCAGCAGCTTACAGGGCCCTTACGAGCAGTACTTC
TRBJ2-6	.	.	TRBV7-3	CASSLSHSGANVLTF	TGTGCCAGCAGCTTAAGTCACTCTGGGGCCAACGTCCTGACTTTC
TRBJ2-7	.	TRBD1	TRBV5-6	CASSPQGPNEQYF	TGTGCCAGCAGCCCACAGGGGCCCAACGAGCAGTACTTC
TRBJ2-1	few	.	TRBV28	CASTAGELRERVYNEQFF	TGTGCCAGCACGGCAGGTGAATTGCGGGAAAGGGTCTACAATGAGCAGTTCTTC
TRBJ1-6	.	.	TRBV15	CATSRDGTNSPLHF	TGTGCCACCAGCAGAGATGGGACAAATTCACCCCTCCACTTT
TRBJ2-4	.	.	TRBV5-1	CASRDNVASDIQYF	TGCGCCAGCCGGGACAACGTAGCGAGTGACATCCAGTACTTC
TRBJ2-2	few	.	TRBV10-1	CASMLRGRELFF	TGCGCCAGCATGCTCAGGGGTAGGGAGCTGTTTTTT